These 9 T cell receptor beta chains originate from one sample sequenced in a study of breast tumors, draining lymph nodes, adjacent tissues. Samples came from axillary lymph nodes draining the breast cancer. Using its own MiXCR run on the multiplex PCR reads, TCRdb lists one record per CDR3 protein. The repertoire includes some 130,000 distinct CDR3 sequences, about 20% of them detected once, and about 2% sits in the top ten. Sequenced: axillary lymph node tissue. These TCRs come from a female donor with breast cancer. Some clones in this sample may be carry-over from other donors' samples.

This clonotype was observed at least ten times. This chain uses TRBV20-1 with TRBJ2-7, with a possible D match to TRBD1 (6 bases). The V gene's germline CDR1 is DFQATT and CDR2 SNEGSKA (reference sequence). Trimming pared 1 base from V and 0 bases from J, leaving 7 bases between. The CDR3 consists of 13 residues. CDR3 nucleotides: TGCAGTGCTAGAGTGACAGGCTCCTACGAGCAGTACTTC. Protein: CSARVTGSYEQYF.

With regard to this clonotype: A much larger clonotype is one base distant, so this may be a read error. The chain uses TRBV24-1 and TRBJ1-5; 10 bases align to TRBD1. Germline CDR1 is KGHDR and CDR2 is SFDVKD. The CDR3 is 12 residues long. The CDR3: CATSPDRGQWDF. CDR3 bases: TGTGCCACCAGCCCAGACAGGGGGCAATGGGATTTT.

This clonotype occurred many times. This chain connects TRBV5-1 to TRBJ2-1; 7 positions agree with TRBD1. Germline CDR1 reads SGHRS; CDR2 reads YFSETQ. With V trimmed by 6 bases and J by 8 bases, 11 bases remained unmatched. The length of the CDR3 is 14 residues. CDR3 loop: CASNPRTGVHEQFF. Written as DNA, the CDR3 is TGCGCCAGCAACCCCCGCACAGGGGTGCATGAGCAGTTCTTC.

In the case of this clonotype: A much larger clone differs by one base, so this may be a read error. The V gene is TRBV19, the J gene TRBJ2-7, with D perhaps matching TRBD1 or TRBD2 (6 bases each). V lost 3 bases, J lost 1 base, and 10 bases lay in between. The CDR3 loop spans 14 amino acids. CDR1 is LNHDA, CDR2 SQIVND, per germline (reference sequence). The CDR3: CASSMGGNSYEQYF. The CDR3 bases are TGTGCCAGTAGTATGGGGGGCAATTCCTACGAGCAGTACTTC.

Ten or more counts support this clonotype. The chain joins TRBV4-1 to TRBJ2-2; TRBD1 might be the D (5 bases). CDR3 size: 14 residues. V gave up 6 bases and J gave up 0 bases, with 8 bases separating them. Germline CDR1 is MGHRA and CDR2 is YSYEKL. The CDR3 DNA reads TGCGCCAGCAGTAGACAGACGAACACCGGGGAGCTGTTTTTT. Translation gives CASSRQTNTGELFF.

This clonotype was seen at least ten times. The CDR3 spells CASSPGEYNQPQHF. CDR3 coding DNA: TGTGCCAGCAGCCCTGGGGAGTACAATCAGCCCCAGCATTTT. The chain combines TRBV5-8 with TRBJ1-5; no definite D call. CDR3 length equals 14 residues. Germline V gene data show CDR1 as SGHTS and CDR2 as YDEGEE. Trimming shortened V by 4 bases and J by 3 bases, and 11 bases separated the two germline ends.

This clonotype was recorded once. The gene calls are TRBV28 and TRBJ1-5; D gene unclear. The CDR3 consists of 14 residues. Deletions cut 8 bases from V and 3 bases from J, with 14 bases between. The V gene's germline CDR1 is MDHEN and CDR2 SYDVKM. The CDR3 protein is CASLSGGANQPQHF. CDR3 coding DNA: TGTGCCAGCCTTTCGGGAGGTGCCAATCAGCCCCAGCATTTT.

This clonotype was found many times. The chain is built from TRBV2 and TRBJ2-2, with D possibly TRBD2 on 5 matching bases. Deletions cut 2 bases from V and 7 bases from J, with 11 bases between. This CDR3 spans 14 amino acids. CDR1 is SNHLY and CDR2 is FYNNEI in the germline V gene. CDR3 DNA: TGTGCCAGCAGTGAAATTAGCGCAGGCGGGGAGCTGTTTTTT. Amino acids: CASSEISAGGELFF.

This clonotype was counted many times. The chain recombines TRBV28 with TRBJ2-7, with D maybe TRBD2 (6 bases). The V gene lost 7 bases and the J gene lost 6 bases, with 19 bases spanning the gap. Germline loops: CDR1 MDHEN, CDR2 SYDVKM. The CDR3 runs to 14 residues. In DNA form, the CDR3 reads TGTGCCAGCACCCCATACCGGGACTCCAGCGAGCAGTACTTC. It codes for CASTPYRDSSEQYF. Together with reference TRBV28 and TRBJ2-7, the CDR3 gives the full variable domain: DVKVTQSSRYLVKRTGEKVFLECVQDMDHENMFWYRQDPGLGLRLIYFSYDVKMKEKGDIPEGYSVSREKKERFSLILESASTNQTSMYLCASTPYRDSSEQYFGPGTRLTVT.